This TCR beta chain was recorded in a study of CD4 T cells in relation to SARS-CoV-2 and coronaviruses. Findings and caveats of the study: Each donor contributed either pre-pandemic or post-infection samples, not both. Crossreactivity was assessed only for spike protein, not other viral proteins.

The germline V gene encodes CDR1 SGHDT and CDR2 YYEEEE. This CDR3 comprises 17 residues. V was trimmed by 6 bases and J by 6 bases, leaving 27 bases between them. Before the COVID-19 pandemic, during about 2010-2019, CD4+ T cells were taken from unexposed donors. Isolation of CD4+ T cells took place after about eleven days in culture. Only in-frame clones appear in the TCRdb table, and some are missing; sequencing was by immunoSEQ multiplex PCR. Of more than 20,000 clones in the sample, around 76% are singletons; the top ten hold over 9.5%. Notes on this clone: Its antigen is undetermined.

This chain joins TRBV5-6 and TRBJ2-5; weak D call: TRBD1 (5 bases). The source is a human donor in good health. Sequencing was carried out using CD4+ T cells from PBMCs, cultured in vitro. In DNA form, the CDR3 reads TGTGCCAGCAACCCCCGGTTCGGCAGGGAAGAAGGACAGACCCAGTACTTC. Its protein is CASNPRFGREEGQTQYF.